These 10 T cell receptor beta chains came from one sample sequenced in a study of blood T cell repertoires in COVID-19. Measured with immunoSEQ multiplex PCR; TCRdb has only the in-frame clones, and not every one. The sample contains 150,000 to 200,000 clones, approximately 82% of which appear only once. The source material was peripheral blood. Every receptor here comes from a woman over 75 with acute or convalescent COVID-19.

CDR3 sequence: CASSLSIQFPEQFF. DNA for the CDR3: TGTGCCAGCAGTTTATCGATTCAGTTTCCTGAGCAGTTCTTC. The rearrangement links TRBV27 to TRBJ2-1; the D is unclear. V dropped 0 bases and J dropped 9 bases, with 12 bases sitting between them. The CDR3 sequence is 14 residues long. From germline, CDR1 is MNHEY and CDR2 SMNVEV (reference sequence).

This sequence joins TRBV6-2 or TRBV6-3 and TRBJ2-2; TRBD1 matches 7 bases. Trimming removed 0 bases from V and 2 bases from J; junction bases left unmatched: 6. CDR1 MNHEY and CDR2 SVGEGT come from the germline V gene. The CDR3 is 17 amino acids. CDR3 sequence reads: CASSYSTQGPNTGELFF. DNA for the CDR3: TGTGCCAGCAGTTACTCGACACAGGGGCCTAACACCGGGGAGCTGTTTTTT.

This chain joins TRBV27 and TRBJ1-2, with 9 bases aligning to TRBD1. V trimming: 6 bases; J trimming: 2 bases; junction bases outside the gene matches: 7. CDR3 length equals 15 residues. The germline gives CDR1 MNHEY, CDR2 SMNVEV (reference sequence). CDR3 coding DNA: TGTGCCAGCAGCCCAGCCGGACAGGGGAACTATGGCTACACCTTC. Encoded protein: CASSPAGQGNYGYTF.

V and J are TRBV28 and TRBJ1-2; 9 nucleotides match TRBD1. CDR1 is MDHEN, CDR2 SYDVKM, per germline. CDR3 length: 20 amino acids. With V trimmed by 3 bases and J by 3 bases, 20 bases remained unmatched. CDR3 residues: CASSFFGSGTGNLLYYGYTF. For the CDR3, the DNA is TGTGCCAGCAGTTTCTTTGGGTCCGGGACAGGGAATCTGTTGTACTATGGCTACACCTTC.

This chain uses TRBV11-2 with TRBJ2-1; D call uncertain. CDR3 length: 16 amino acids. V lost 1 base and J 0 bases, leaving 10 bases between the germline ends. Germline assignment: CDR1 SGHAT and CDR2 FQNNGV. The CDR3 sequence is CASSLGALSSYNEQFF. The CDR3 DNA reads TGTGCCAGCAGCTTAGGGGCGCTTAGCTCCTACAATGAGCAGTTCTTC.

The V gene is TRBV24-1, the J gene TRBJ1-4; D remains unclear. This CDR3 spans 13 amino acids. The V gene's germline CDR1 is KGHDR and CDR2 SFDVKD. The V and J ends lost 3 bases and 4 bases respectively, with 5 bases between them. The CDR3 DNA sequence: TGTGCCACCAGTGATCCCAATAATGAAAAACTGTTTTTT. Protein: CATSDPNNEKLFF.

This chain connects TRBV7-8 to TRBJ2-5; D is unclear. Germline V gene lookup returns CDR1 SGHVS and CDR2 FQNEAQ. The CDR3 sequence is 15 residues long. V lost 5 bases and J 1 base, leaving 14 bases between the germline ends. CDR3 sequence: CASSPLPGFQETQYF. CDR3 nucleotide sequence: TGTGCCAGCAGCCCACTCCCCGGGTTCCAAGAGACCCAGTACTTC.

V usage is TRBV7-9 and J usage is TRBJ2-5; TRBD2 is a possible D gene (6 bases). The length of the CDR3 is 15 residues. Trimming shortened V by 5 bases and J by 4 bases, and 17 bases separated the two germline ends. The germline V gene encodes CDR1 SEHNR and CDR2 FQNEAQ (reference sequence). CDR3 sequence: CASSSGQGFRETQYF. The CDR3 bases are TGTGCCAGCAGCAGCGGGCAGGGCTTTCGAGAGACCCAGTACTTC.

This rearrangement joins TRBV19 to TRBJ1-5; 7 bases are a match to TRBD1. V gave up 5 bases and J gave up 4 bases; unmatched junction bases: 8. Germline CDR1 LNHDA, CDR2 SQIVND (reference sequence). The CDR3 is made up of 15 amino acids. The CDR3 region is CASSVGQALNQPQHF. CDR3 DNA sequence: TGTGCCAGTAGTGTCGGACAGGCCCTTAATCAGCCCCAGCATTTT.

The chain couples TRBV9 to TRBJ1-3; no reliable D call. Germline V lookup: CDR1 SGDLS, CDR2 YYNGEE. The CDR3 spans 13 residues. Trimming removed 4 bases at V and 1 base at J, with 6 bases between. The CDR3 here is CASSSSSGNTIYF. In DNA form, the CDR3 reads TGTGCCAGCAGCTCTAGTTCTGGAAACACCATATATTTT.